Following are 2 T cell receptor beta chains from one sample sequenced in a study of Ad26.COV2.S vaccination and SARS-CoV-2 variants (dated by TCRdb to 2020 to 2023). Library prep was done by the immunoSEQ multiplex PCR assay. Sourced from immuneACCESS, this table was stored by TCRdb with only in-frame sequences that have V and J called. A share of the clones is absent; for the studies checked, an unresolved V gene accounts for under half, and the remainder has no known explanation. The sample table lists a few hundred thousand clones, about 80% of them with a count of one. In total, the top ten clones hold nearly 7.5% of the sample. This specimen's treatment or condition label, interpreted: around 19 received Ad26.COV2.S at low or high dose, single or two shots; 5 received placebo; per-sample allocation not given. Repertoires of vaccine and placebo recipients were sequenced from samples collected on day 63 after the first injection.

The input for sequencing was peripheral blood, taken in a trial of Ad26.COV2.S vaccine versus placebo. The receptors derive from a person between 18 and 60 years old who received the Ad26.COV2.S COVID-19 vaccine or a placebo.

J is TRBJ2-5 and V is TRBV5-1, with 7 bases lining up with TRBD2. The CDR3 contains 15 residues. The V gene's germline CDR1 is SGHRS and CDR2 YFSETQ. V lost 4 bases and J lost 5; bases outside the gene matches: 11. Written as DNA, the CDR3 is TGCGCCAGCAGCCCGGATGGGTGGGGAGGGGAGACCCAGTACTTC. Protein product: CASSPDGWGGETQYF.

This chain joins TRBV5-1 and TRBJ2-2; D is perhaps TRBD1 or TRBD2 (5 bases each). The CDR3 spans 14 residues. The germline CDR1 and CDR2 sequences are SGHRS and YFSETQ. Trimming left V 4 bases short and J 4 bases short, with 11 bases between. The CDR3 reads CASSPGTGTGELFF. The DNA of the CDR3 is TGCGCCAGCAGCCCCGGGACGGGCACCGGGGAGCTGTTTTTT.